Shown below are 31 T cell receptor beta chains from a single sample sequenced in a study of early T cells in non-severe SARS-CoV-2 infection. TCRdb processed the 5' RACE reads anew with MiXCR; each CDR3 protein has one entry. The table has about 48,000 distinct CDR3 sequences, roughly 5.5% seen once. The source material was whole blood. These receptors all stem from an adult who was a healthcare worker with PCR-confirmed SARS-CoV-2 infection or an uninfected control (not recorded which).

Relative to its sample, this clonotype is medium-sized. V and J are TRBV4-1 and TRBJ2-5; D gene unclear. Germline CDR1 MGHRA, CDR2 YSYEKL. This CDR3 contains 13 residues. Between the trimmed V and J ends, which lost 1 base and 3 bases, there was a span of 6 bases. CDR3: CASSQAGEETQYF. As DNA, the CDR3 is TGCGCCAGCAGCCAAGCTGGGGAAGAGACCCAGTACTTC.

This clonotype was picked up many times. Here the CDR3 reads CSVAGQGIGTF. DNA of the CDR3: TGCAGCGTTGCGGGACAGGGTATCGGCACCTTC. The chain has TRBV29-1 and TRBJ1-2, with 9 bases identical to TRBD1. The germline gives CDR1 SQVTM, CDR2 ANQGSEA. V was pared by 4 bases and J by 13 bases, with 7 bases of the junction left unmatched. The CDR3 has 11 amino acids.

There are many counts of this clonotype. The CDR3 DNA sequence: TGTGCCAGCAGCCAGACTCGACAGGGGGCGGATGGCTACACCTTC. Translation gives CASSQTRQGADGYTF. The rearrangement joins TRBV7-8 to TRBJ1-2, with 10 bases aligning to TRBD1. J gave up 6 bases and V 5 bases, and 9 bases lay outside the gene matches. CDR3 length: 15 residues. CDR1 and CDR2 from the germline V gene are SGHVS and FQNEAQ.

There are many counts of this clonotype. The chain combines TRBV7-2 with TRBJ1-6; D remains ambiguous. CDR1 is SGHTA, CDR2 FQGNSA, per germline. V gave up 3 bases and J gave up 3 bases, with 6 bases separating them. The CDR3 covers 14 residues. The CDR3 protein is CASSLTSYNSPLHF. The CDR3 DNA is TGTGCCAGCAGCTTGACCAGCTATAATTCACCCCTCCACTTT. Full variable domain (outside the CDR3, taken from reference TRBV7-2 and TRBJ1-6): GAGVSQSPSNKVTEKGKDVELRCDPISGHTALYWYRQSLGQGLEFLIYFQGNSAPDKSGLPSDRFSAERTGGSVSTLTIQRTQQEDSAVYLCASSLTSYNSPLHFGNGTRLTVT.

There are many counts of this clonotype. The chain employs TRBV12-3 or TRBV12-4 and TRBJ1-1; TRBD1 aligns across 9 bases. The CDR3 totals 14 residues. Trimming cost V 5 bases and J 4 bases; bases outside gene matches: 5. The CDR3 protein is CASSTTGGFTEAFF. CDR3 in DNA: TGTGCCAGCAGTACTACAGGGGGCTTCACTGAAGCTTTCTTT.

There are a few counts of this clonotype. The chain combines TRBV20-1 with TRBJ2-7, with no clear D. The length of the CDR3 is 11 residues. Per the germline V gene, CDR1 is DFQATT and CDR2 is SNEGSKA (reference sequence). Trimming stripped 6 bases from V and 7 bases from J, with 13 bases between. CDR3 nucleotide sequence: TGCAGTGCCCCCTTGCGTTTTGAGCAGTACTTC. This sequence encodes CSAPLRFEQYF.

The sample holds many counts of this clonotype. V usage is TRBV18 and J usage is TRBJ2-3; TRBD2 aligns across 9 bases. The V segment lost 1 base and the J segment 4 bases; nucleotides outside the gene matches: 3. Germline CDR1 and CDR2: KGHSH and LQKENI. CDR3 length equals 15 residues. The CDR3, as DNA: TGTGCCAGCTCACCACTAGCGGGAGACTCAGATACGCAGTATTTT. Amino acids: CASSPLAGDSDTQYF.

This clonotype was seen only a few times. The chain joins TRBV19 to TRBJ2-6, with D hard to call. This CDR3 has 19 residues. V was pared by 1 base and J by 0 bases, with 16 bases between. Germline V lookup: CDR1 LNHDA, CDR2 SQIVND (reference sequence). CDR3 DNA sequence: TGTGCCAGTAGTATAGTAGTTAGGCCCCTGTCCTCTGGGGCCAACGTCCTGACTTTC. Translation: CASSIVVRPLSSGANVLTF.

At least ten counts were recorded for this clonotype. This chain joins TRBV12-3 or TRBV12-4 and TRBJ2-7, with unresolved D. The CDR3 runs 14 residues. Between the trimmed V and J ends, which lost 1 base and 0 bases, there was a span of 7 bases. CDR3 protein: CASSLGGHSYEQYF. The CDR3 DNA reads as TGTGCCAGCAGTTTAGGGGGTCACTCCTACGAGCAGTACTTC.

This rearrangement joins TRBV7-9 to TRBJ2-1; no clear D. Germline V gene lookup returns CDR1 SEHNR and CDR2 FQNEAQ (reference sequence). The CDR3 is 15 amino acids. The V gene lost 1 base and the J gene lost 3 bases, with 10 bases spanning the gap. In DNA form, the CDR3 reads TGTGCCAGCAGCTTAGTCCGGGCTCACTACAATGAGCAGTTCTTC. It yields the protein CASSLVRAHYNEQFF.

At least ten counts were recorded for this clonotype. The rearrangement joins TRBV29-1 to TRBJ2-1; 10 bases are a match to TRBD2. In germline, CDR1 is SQVTM, CDR2 ANQGSEA. The CDR3 consists of 16 residues. Losses at the gene ends were 4 bases for V and 0 bases for J; bases not matched to a gene: 6. CDR3 coding DNA: TGCAGCGTTGGTCAGCGGGAGGGCCCCTCCTACAATGAGCAGTTCTTC. Its translation: CSVGQREGPSYNEQFF.

The V and J genes are TRBV20-1 and TRBJ2-1; 12 bases map to TRBD2. The CDR3 contains 14 residues. Germline V gives CDR1 DFQATT, CDR2 SNEGSKA (reference sequence). Trimming took 0 bases from V and 15 from J; bases not matched to a gene: 9. CDR3: CSAREGGLAGSSFF. The CDR3, as DNA: TGCAGTGCTAGAGAGGGGGGACTAGCGGGTTCCTCGTTCTTC.

This clonotype was counted at least ten times. J is TRBJ2-1 and V is TRBV7-2, with TRBD1 matching 7 bases. V trimming: 5 bases; J trimming: 2 bases; junction bases outside the gene matches: 6. Looked up from germline, CDR1 is SGHTA and CDR2 is FQGNSA. The CDR3 is 15 residues long. The CDR3 sequence: CASSPTGQTYNEQFF. As DNA, the CDR3 is TGTGCCAGCAGCCCGACAGGGCAAACCTACAATGAGCAGTTCTTC.

This clonotype was observed many times. J is TRBJ1-5 and V is TRBV2; D call uncertain. Germline values: CDR1 SNHLY, CDR2 FYNNEI. This CDR3 spans 12 amino acids. The V gene lost 6 bases and the J gene lost 7 bases, with 10 bases spanning the gap. The CDR3 here is CASRASWQPQHF. CDR3 nucleotides: TGTGCCAGCAGAGCTTCGTGGCAGCCCCAGCATTTT.

This clonotype was seen many times. V usage is TRBV4-2 and J usage is TRBJ2-7; 12 bases agree with TRBD1. The germline V gene encodes CDR1 LGHNA and CDR2 YNFKEQ. The CDR3 covers 16 residues. The V segment lost 5 bases and the J segment 4 bases; nucleotides outside the gene matches: 9. The CDR3: CASSYEPGQGAYEQYF. In nucleotides, the CDR3 is TGTGCCAGCAGCTATGAACCGGGACAGGGGGCTTACGAGCAGTACTTC.

This clonotype came up many times. This chain joins TRBV10-3 and TRBJ1-1; tentative D call: TRBD1 (5 bases). The germline gives CDR1 ENHRY, CDR2 SYGVKD. The CDR3 extends over 13 amino acids. Trimming pared 6 bases from V and 4 bases from J, leaving 12 bases between. CDR3 DNA: TGTGCCATCAGGGGGGAGGTGGGCACTGAAGCTTTCTTT. Residues: CAIRGEVGTEAFF.

This clonotype showed up many times. This chain links TRBV6-2 or TRBV6-3 with TRBJ2-1; 8 bases are shared with TRBD2. CDR3 length: 15 residues. Per germline, CDR1 MNHEY and CDR2 SVGEGT. The trim removed 6 bases at V and 6 bases at J, leaving 10 bases unmatched. The CDR3 DNA is TGTGCCAGCAGAACCAGCGGGGGCGTCCCCAATGAGCAGTTCTTC. Its translation: CASRTSGGVPNEQFF.

This clonotype was counted a single time. The chain combines TRBV2 with TRBJ1-2, with D possibly matching TRBD1 (6 bases). The CDR3 extends over 16 amino acids. Between the trimmed V and J ends, which lost 7 bases and 7 bases, there was a span of 25 bases. The germline V gene has CDR1 SNHLY and CDR2 FYNNEI. The CDR3 sequence is CASNRQAQSPIPGYTF. The CDR3 DNA follows: TGTGCCAGCAATAGACAGGCTCAATCACCTATACCTGGCTACACCTTC.

The V and J genes are TRBV29-1 and TRBJ2-1; 8 bases align to TRBD2. Trimming removed 5 bases from V and 5 bases from J; junction bases left unmatched: 8. The CDR3 contains 14 residues. From germline, CDR1 is SQVTM and CDR2 ANQGSEA. DNA for the CDR3: TGCAGCGTTTCGGGAGCGGGGGTAAACAATGAGCAGTTCTTC. Translating it yields CSVSGAGVNNEQFF.

There are a few counts of this clonotype. The V call is TRBV27, the J call TRBJ2-3; D not resolved. V lost 6 bases and J lost 1, with 17 bases in between. This CDR3 region has 16 residues. The germline V gene has CDR1 MNHEY and CDR2 SMNVEV (reference sequence). The CDR3 sequence is CASSTQKGPRTDTQYF. The DNA of the CDR3 is TGTGCCAGCAGCACCCAAAAAGGACCGCGCACAGATACGCAGTATTTT.

V and J are TRBV12-3 or TRBV12-4 and TRBJ1-1, with D possibly being TRBD1 (5 bases). The CDR3 spans 14 residues. V dropped 8 bases and J dropped 2 bases, with 15 bases sitting between them. CDR3 DNA sequence: TGTGCCAGCTACAATAGGGGACTTAACACTGAAGCTTTCTTT. Its protein product is CASYNRGLNTEAFF.

This sequence joins TRBV2 and TRBJ2-1; TRBD2 aligns across 10 bases. CDR1 is SNHLY and CDR2 is FYNNEI in the germline V gene. There are 13 residues in the CDR3. V shed 7 bases, J shed 10 bases, and the junction held 7 bases outside the gene matches. The CDR3 DNA is TGTGCCAGCAAGCGGGAGGGCCTATCAGAGCAGTTCTTC. This sequence encodes CASKREGLSEQFF.

The chain couples TRBV18 to TRBJ1-2, with D unresolved. V shed 10 bases and J shed 1 base, with 7 bases lying between them. Germline V gene sequence: CDR1 KGHSH, CDR2 LQKENI. The CDR3 length is 11 residues. The CDR3 nucleotides read TGTGCCACCCAAGATAACTATGGCTACACCTTC. It yields the protein CATQDNYGYTF.

This rearrangement joins TRBV7-9 to TRBJ2-7; D remains ambiguous. From germline, CDR1 is SEHNR and CDR2 FQNEAQ (reference sequence). With 1 base removed from V and 2 bases from J, the gap between germline ends came to 9 bases. The CDR3 consists of 14 residues. The CDR3 loop is CASSLVGIPYEQYF. The CDR3 DNA sequence: TGTGCCAGCAGCTTAGTGGGGATTCCCTACGAGCAGTACTTC. The variable domain in full, completed from reference TRBV7-9 and TRBJ2-7, reads DTGVSQNPRHKITKRGQNVTFRCDPISEHNRLYWYRQTLGQGPEFLTYFQNEAQLEKSRLLSDRFSAERPKGSFSTLEIQRTEQGDSAMYLCASSLVGIPYEQYFGPGTRLTVT.

There are many counts of this clonotype. This chain joins TRBV29-1 and TRBJ1-2; D is uncertain. Trimming took off 6 bases at V and 4 bases at J, with 12 bases between the two ends. The CDR3 is made up of 12 amino acids. From germline, CDR1 is SQVTM and CDR2 ANQGSEA. As DNA, the CDR3 is TGCAGCGTCGAATCGAGCCTCTATGGCTACACCTTC. Translation gives CSVESSLYGYTF.

In its sample, this clonotype was seen many times. The chain is built from TRBV10-1 and TRBJ2-1; TRBD2 might be the D (5 bases). Germline V CDR1 and CDR2: WNHNN, SYGVQD (reference sequence). Deletions cut 2 bases from V and 4 bases from J, with 15 bases between. CDR3 size: 16 residues. The CDR3 loop reads CASSEPTGSPYNEQFF. For the CDR3, the DNA is TGCGCCAGCAGTGAGCCTACGGGATCCCCTTACAATGAGCAGTTCTTC.

This clonotype came up a few times. The chain couples TRBV6-2 or TRBV6-3 to TRBJ1-1, with D maybe TRBD1 (6 bases). CDR3 length: 13 amino acids. The V and J ends lost 8 bases and 5 bases respectively, with 15 bases between them. Per germline, CDR1 MNHEY and CDR2 SVGEGT. In nucleotides, the CDR3 is TGTGCCAGCCGACGGGGGGCTCAAACTGAAGCTTTCTTT. The encoded protein is CASRRGAQTEAFF.

This clonotype was counted at least ten times. The chain has TRBV3-1 and TRBJ1-1; D uncertain. Germline lookup yields CDR1 LGHDT and CDR2 YNNKEL (reference sequence). Deletions cut 1 base from V and 6 bases from J, with 6 bases between. The CDR3 has 12 residues. The CDR3 DNA reads as TGTGCCAGCAGCCAAGTTAAGGCTGAAGCTTTCTTT. Translation gives CASSQVKAEAFF.

Ten or more counts support this clonotype. The J gene is TRBJ1-2, the V gene TRBV4-2; 7 bases align to TRBD1. J gave up 5 bases and V 0 bases, and 3 bases lay outside the gene matches. The germline V gene encodes CDR1 LGHNA and CDR2 YNFKEQ. This CDR3 comprises 14 residues. CDR3 amino acids: CASSQESGGYGYTF. The CDR3 DNA reads TGTGCCAGCAGCCAAGAGTCAGGGGGATATGGCTACACCTTC.

This clonotype occurred a few times. This sequence joins TRBV12-5 and TRBJ2-1, with D unresolved. Germline V gene sequence: CDR1 LGHNT, CDR2 FRNRAP. This CDR3 comprises 13 residues. Trimming cost V 2 bases and J 10 bases, with 12 bases left between them. The CDR3 bases are TGTGCTAGTGGTTTGAAACGGTTTTCGGAGCAGTTCTTC. It is translated as CASGLKRFSEQFF.

V is TRBV3-1 and J is TRBJ2-3, with 8 bases fitting TRBD2. The germline V gene encodes CDR1 LGHDT and CDR2 YNNKEL (reference sequence). The CDR3 runs to 19 residues. V was clipped by 1 base and J by 2 bases; unmatched bases: 14. CDR3 DNA: TGTGCCAGCAGCCAAGCCCAGGAGATAGCTAGCGGGCACACAGATACGCAGTATTTT. This translates into CASSQAQEIASGHTDTQYF.